Sequencing of this T cell receptor beta chain was carried out in a study of T-cell memory formation after mild COVID-19. Across the whole study: For the most part, TCR clusters were specific to one donor.

The CDR3 is made up of 12 amino acids. Trimming removed 6 bases from V and 6 bases from J, with 8 bases in between. Per germline, CDR1 MNHEY and CDR2 SVGAGI. 5'RACE, which relied on constant-segment primers, yielded TCR alpha and TCR beta cDNA libraries carrying sample barcodes and UMIs. TCRdb re-called the 5' RACE reads through MiXCR, storing one row per CDR3 protein. The table shows roughly 350,000 distinct CDR3 sequences, with around a fifth occurring only once. Findings of the study overall: There were some responding clones in pre-infection memory, which suggested that cross-reactive memory had joined. From day 15 to 85, contracting clones were balanced between CD4 and CD8, whereas later expanders leaned toward CD4+.

This clonotype came up many times. Its target is not known. The receptor was derived from an adult woman who had mild COVID-19 (a few samples of this study predate the infection). Cell type and time point are not known. Sequencing used PBMCs or a T cell subset sorted from them (not recorded which). V and J are TRBV6-5 and TRBJ2-2; no clear D gene. In nucleotides, the CDR3 is TGTGCCAGCAGCGTAAGGGCCGGGGAGCTGTTTTTT. Translation: CASSVRAGELFF.